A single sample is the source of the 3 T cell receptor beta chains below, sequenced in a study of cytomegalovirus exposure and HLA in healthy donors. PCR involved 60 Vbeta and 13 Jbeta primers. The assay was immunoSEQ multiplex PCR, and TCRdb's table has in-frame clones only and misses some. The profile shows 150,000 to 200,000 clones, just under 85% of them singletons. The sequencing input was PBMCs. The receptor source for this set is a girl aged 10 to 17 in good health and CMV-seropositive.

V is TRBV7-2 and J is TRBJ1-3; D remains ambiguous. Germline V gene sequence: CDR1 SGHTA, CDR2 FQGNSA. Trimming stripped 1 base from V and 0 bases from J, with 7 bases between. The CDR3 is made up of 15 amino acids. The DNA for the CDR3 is TGTGCCAGCAGCTTAGGCGCGGTCTCTGGAAACACCATATATTTT. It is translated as CASSLGAVSGNTIYF.

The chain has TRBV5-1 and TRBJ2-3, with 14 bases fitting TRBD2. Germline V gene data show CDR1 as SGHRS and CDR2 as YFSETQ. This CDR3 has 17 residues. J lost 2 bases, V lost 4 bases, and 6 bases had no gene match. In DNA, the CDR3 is TGCGCCAGCAGCCCCCCGGGACTAGCGGGGGTCACAGATACGCAGTATTTT. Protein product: CASSPPGLAGVTDTQYF.

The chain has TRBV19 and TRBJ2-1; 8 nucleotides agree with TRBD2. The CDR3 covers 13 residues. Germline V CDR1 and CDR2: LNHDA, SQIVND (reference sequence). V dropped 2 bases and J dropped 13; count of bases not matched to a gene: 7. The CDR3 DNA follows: TGTGCCAGTAGTATAATGGGCGGGGGGACCCAGTTCTTC. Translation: CASSIMGGGTQFF.